This TCR beta chain was sequenced during a study of blood T cells in healthy people across ages. CDR3 size: 16 residues. V was cut by 0 bases and J by 3 bases, with 16 bases left in between. The germline CDR1 and CDR2 sequences are SGHKS and YYEKEE (reference sequence). Primers used in a second PCR of roughly 6 to 11 cycles were a sample-barcoded 5' primer and a J-beta primer mix. A single record per CDR3 protein comes from TCRdb applying MiXCR to the 5' RACE reads. The sample has 850,000 to 1,000,000 distinct CDR3 sequences, 51% seen once. The sample consisted of blood. This sequence was found in a woman in her sixties in good health. V and J are TRBV5-5 and TRBJ2-7; perhaps TRBD1 as D (5 bases). The CDR3 DNA is TGTGCCAGCAGCTTGGGCCCGGACATTGTCGTCTACGAGCAGTACTTC. Residues: CASSLGPDIVVYEQYF.